This T cell receptor (beta chain) was profiled in a study of immune heterogeneity within non-small cell lung tumors. Amplification of TCR beta CDR3 was performed by multiplex PCR with 32 V and 13 J primers. TCRdb reprocessed the multiplex PCR reads via MiXCR and lists one record per CDR3 protein. Seen here are around 10,000 distinct CDR3 sequences, 25% to 35% observed once, and the top ten hold 7.5% to 9.5%. Template material for each sample was about 0.55 ug of bulk tumor genomic DNA. During surgery, each primary tumor gave multiple biopsies spaced as far apart as possible. Samples came from untreated patients having curative surgery for newly diagnosed non-small cell lung cancer. The donors had newly diagnosed non-small cell lung cancer and underwent surgery intended to cure it. CDR1 is SGHTA, CDR2 FQGNSA, per germline. The junction had 5 bases not matched to a gene; V was cut back by 6 bases and J by 1 base. CDR3 length: 14 amino acids.

The clonotype was recovered from a woman aged 55-75 years with non-small cell lung cancer. The specimen sequenced was lung tumor tissue. This chain links TRBV7-2 with TRBJ2-7, with TRBD2 matching 8 bases. The chain's CDR3 is CASRPGGGSYEQYF. CDR3 coding DNA: TGTGCCAGCAGGCCGGGGGGGGGTTCCTACGAGCAGTACTTC.